Following are 4 T cell receptor beta chains from one sample sequenced in a study of T cells in Graves' hyperthyroidism and ophthalmopathy. The investigators amplified TCR beta CDR3 regions from RNA transcripts. The HTBI primer set served for first-round RT-PCR of the TCR CDR3. Via MiXCR, TCRdb re-called the multiplex PCR reads, giving one row per CDR3 protein. Of around 300,000 distinct CDR3 sequences detected, around 19% appear once; the ten largest clones hold about 40%. Sequencing was carried out using blood. The receptors here all came from a man aged 45-65 years with Graves' ophthalmopathy.

This clonotype was detected ten times or more. The V gene is TRBV30, the J gene TRBJ2-7; D gene unclear. The germline V gene has CDR1 GTSNPN and CDR2 SVGIG (reference sequence). Deletions cut 0 bases from V and 2 bases from J, with 5 bases between. CDR3 length: 12 residues. The CDR3: CAWSVVPYEQYF. The DNA of the CDR3 is TGTGCCTGGAGTGTAGTCCCCTACGAGCAGTACTTC.

This clonotype has ten or more counts. The rearrangement links TRBV11-2 to TRBJ2-3, with D possibly TRBD1 on 6 matching bases. V lost 0 bases and J lost 3, with 7 bases in between. Germline lookup yields CDR1 SGHAT and CDR2 FQNNGV. CDR3 length: 14 amino acids. The CDR3, as DNA: TGTGCCAGCAGCTTAGAGGGGGCGACAGATACGCAGTATTTT. It encodes CASSLEGATDTQYF.

Many counts were recorded for this clonotype. The chain employs TRBV2 and TRBJ1-1; D not certain. V shed 3 bases and J shed 1 base, with 9 bases lying between them. The germline CDR1 and CDR2 sequences are SNHLY and FYNNEI. CDR3 length equals 14 residues. The CDR3 DNA reads TGTGCCAGCAGTGACCGGACGGAGAACACTGAAGCTTTCTTT. Its translation: CASSDRTENTEAFF.

V gene TRBV28 combines with J gene TRBJ1-5, with no clear D. The V gene lost 2 bases and the J gene lost 8 bases, with 10 bases spanning the gap. The CDR3 covers 13 residues. CDR1 MDHEN and CDR2 SYDVKM come from the germline V gene. The CDR3: CASSLTTLKPQHF. DNA for the CDR3: TGTGCCAGCAGTTTAACGACCCTCAAGCCCCAGCATTTT.